These 16 T cell receptor beta chains came from one sample sequenced in a study of blood T cells in healthy people across ages. Sample-barcoded 5' priming and a J-beta primer mix drove a second PCR of about 7 to 12 cycles. Using its own MiXCR run on the 5' RACE reads, TCRdb lists one record per CDR3 protein. Of 750,000 to 1,000,000 distinct CDR3 sequences listed, 29% are singletons. The sample was also reused in another study, on T cells of mothers and their children.

The sample was blood. All receptors derive from a woman in her thirties or forties in good health.

This clonotype was observed a few times. The gene calls are TRBV28 and TRBJ1-5; D may be TRBD1 (5 bases). V dropped 0 bases and J dropped 6 bases, with 9 bases sitting between them. The length of the CDR3 is 14 residues. Germline CDR1 is MDHEN and CDR2 is SYDVKM. CDR3 sequence reads: CASSLWQGFQPQHF. The CDR3 nucleotides read TGTGCCAGCAGTTTATGGCAGGGTTTTCAGCCCCAGCATTTT.

At least ten counts were recorded for this clonotype. The chain joins TRBV6-6 to TRBJ2-5, with D unclear. The CDR3 runs to 14 residues. Between the trimmed V and J ends, which lost 2 bases and 0 bases, there was a span of 7 bases. CDR1 is MNHNY and CDR2 is SVGAGI in the germline V gene (reference sequence). Written as DNA, the CDR3 is TGTGCCAGCAGTTACGTGGGGAACCAAGAGACCCAGTACTTC. As protein: CASSYVGNQETQYF.

The DNA of the CDR3 is TGTGCCAGCAGCGTAGGATTGGGGGGCCGGGACGAGCAGTACTTC. This translates into CASSVGLGGRDEQYF. The genes are TRBV9 and TRBJ2-7; D tentatively fits TRBD1 or TRBD2 (6 bases each). This CDR3 is built from 15 residues. Germline CDR1 SGDLS, CDR2 YYNGEE. Trimming removed 0 bases at V and 5 bases at J, with 15 bases between.

J is TRBJ1-6 and V is TRBV28; D is undetermined. This CDR3 contains 14 residues. Trimming stripped 2 bases from V and 6 bases from J, with 8 bases between. Germline CDR1 is MDHEN and CDR2 is SYDVKM. CDR3 nucleotide sequence: TGTGCCAGCAGTTTAAGTGTTGCTAATTCACCCCTCCACTTT. Translating gives CASSLSVANSPLHF.

This sequence joins TRBV7-9 and TRBJ1-5, with D possibly matching TRBD1 (5 bases). CDR1 is SEHNR and CDR2 is FQNEAQ in the germline V gene (reference sequence). The CDR3 runs to 15 residues. Trimming pared 5 bases from V and 4 bases from J, leaving 15 bases between. The chain's CDR3 is CASSPSGTVNQPQHF. The CDR3 coding sequence is TGTGCCAGCAGCCCATCCGGGACCGTTAATCAGCCCCAGCATTTT.

This clonotype was recorded at least ten times. The rearrangement joins TRBV28 to TRBJ2-7; a possible D gene is TRBD1 (6 bases). Deletions cut 4 bases from V and 6 bases from J, with 10 bases between. Germline CDR1 and CDR2: MDHEN and SYDVKM. The CDR3 loop spans 12 amino acids. The CDR3 DNA sequence: TGTGCCAGCAGTTCAGGGGTTGGCGAGCAGTACTTC. Amino acids: CASSSGVGEQYF.

The genes are TRBV27 and TRBJ2-7, with D tentatively TRBD1 (5 bases). The CDR3 is 15 residues long. Trimming removed 7 bases at V and 5 bases at J, with 21 bases between. Per germline, CDR1 MNHEY and CDR2 SMNVEV (reference sequence). The chain's CDR3 is CASNPRAGAAHEQYF. CDR3 bases: TGTGCCAGCAACCCTCGGGCTGGGGCTGCCCACGAGCAGTACTTC.

The chain employs TRBV6-5 and TRBJ1-1, with TRBD1 matching over 11 bases. Germline CDR1 is MNHEY and CDR2 is SVGAGI. J gave up 7 bases and V 6 bases, and 7 bases lay outside the gene matches. The CDR3 sequence is 14 residues long. The CDR3 bases are TGTGCCAGCAGGGCCCGGGACAGGGGGATTGAAGCTTTCTTT. Translation: CASRARDRGIEAFF.

This clonotype has at least ten counts. CDR3 bases: TGTGCCAGCAGTTTGGGACATGAGCAGTTCTTC. Translation: CASSLGHEQFF. The chain combines TRBV12-3 or TRBV12-4 with TRBJ2-1; D tentatively fits TRBD1 or TRBD2 (5 bases each). The V gene lost 3 bases and the J gene lost 8 bases, with 5 bases spanning the gap. This CDR3 has 11 amino acids.

In its sample, this clonotype was seen a few times. This chain connects TRBV12-3 or TRBV12-4 to TRBJ2-3; D unresolved. The V end lost 2 bases, the J end lost 3 bases, and 6 bases lay between the germline ends. The CDR3 sequence is 13 residues long. The CDR3 is CASSLWATDTQYF. Written as DNA, the CDR3 is TGTGCCAGCAGTTTATGGGCTACAGATACGCAGTATTTT.

The chain carries TRBV5-1 and TRBJ1-1, with D possibly being TRBD1 (6 bases). Germline assignment: CDR1 SGHRS and CDR2 YFSETQ. Trimming took off 0 bases at V and 5 bases at J, with 14 bases between the two ends. The CDR3 extends over 15 amino acids. CDR3 sequence reads: CASSLGGRGATEAFF. CDR3 in DNA: TGCGCCAGCAGCTTGGGGGGACGGGGGGCTACTGAAGCTTTCTTT. The entire variable domain, with the rest obtained from reference TRBV5-1 and TRBJ1-1, is as follows: KAGVTQTPRYLIKTRGQQVTLSCSPISGHRSVSWYQQTPGQGLQFLFEYFSETQRNKGNFPGRFSGRQFSNSRSEMNVSTLELGDSALYLCASSLGGRGATEAFFGQGTRLTVV.

In its sample, this clonotype was seen many times. V gene TRBV5-1 combines with J gene TRBJ2-4; TRBD2 might be the D (5 bases). V was cut by 4 bases and J by 7 bases, with 12 bases left in between. The CDR3 extends over 13 amino acids. Germline CDR1 is SGHRS and CDR2 is YFSETQ. CDR3: CASSGGNENIQYF. CDR3 DNA: TGCGCCAGCAGCGGAGGTAATGAGAACATTCAGTACTTC.

This chain connects TRBV29-1 to TRBJ1-2; 7 nucleotides line up with TRBD1. Germline V gives CDR1 SQVTM, CDR2 ANQGSEA. Germline trimming cut 7 bases from V and 6 bases from J; bases unmatched to any gene: 14. This CDR3 comprises 14 residues. CDR3 in DNA: TGCAGCGGCGAACAGGGGACCCCTTTGGATGGCTACACCTTC. It yields the protein CSGEQGTPLDGYTF.

This clonotype occurred many times. The V call is TRBV27, the J call TRBJ2-7; possibly TRBD1 for D (5 bases). V was trimmed by 4 bases and J by 1 base, leaving 14 bases between them. The CDR3 extends over 15 amino acids. Germline values: CDR1 MNHEY, CDR2 SMNVEV (reference sequence). The CDR3 DNA follows: TGTGCCAGCAGTTCTCTGGCAGGGCGATCCTACGAGCAGTACTTC. Protein sequence: CASSSLAGRSYEQYF.

The CDR3 DNA is TGTGCCAGCAGCCAAGAGGTAGCGGCAGGGGACAATGAGCAGTTCTTC. This translates into CASSQEVAAGDNEQFF. V usage is TRBV4-2 and J usage is TRBJ2-1, with D perhaps matching TRBD1 or TRBD2 (6 bases each). The V gene lost 0 bases and the J gene lost 5 bases, with 14 bases spanning the gap. The CDR3 is made up of 16 amino acids. CDR1 LGHNA and CDR2 YNFKEQ come from the germline V gene.

This clonotype was recorded many times. The rearrangement joins TRBV6-5 to TRBJ2-1; TRBD2 aligns across 8 bases. Germline CDR1 MNHEY, CDR2 SVGAGI. The CDR3 runs 16 residues. The V gene end was trimmed by 2 bases and the J gene end by 2 bases; junction bases not matched to a gene: 5. This CDR3 is CASSYGGGGTYNEQFF. The CDR3 DNA reads TGTGCCAGCAGTTACGGTGGCGGGGGGACCTACAATGAGCAGTTCTTC.